One sample yielded the 22 T cell receptor beta chains listed below, sequenced in a study of T cell responses to AZD1222 COVID-19 vaccine. Some clones are missing from TCRdb's copy, which holds only in-frame ones; the method was immunoSEQ multiplex PCR. The sample consists of about 120,000 clones, about 89% of them appearing once. The source was peripheral blood, collected 28 days after the second AZD1222 dose. These receptors were taken from an adult who received the AZD1222 COVID-19 vaccine.

Here the CDR3 reads CASSDGGLETGEAFF. The DNA for the CDR3 is TGTGCCAGCAGTGACGGAGGTTTGGAGACAGGGGAAGCTTTCTTT. The chain uses TRBV6-4 and TRBJ1-1, with TRBD1 matching over 7 bases. V gave up 2 bases and J gave up 8 bases; unmatched junction bases: 11. Germline V CDR1 and CDR2: MRHNA, SNTAGT. The CDR3 runs to 15 residues.

This clone is a singleton in its sample. The chain has TRBV28 and TRBJ1-2, with 12 bases fitting TRBD1. The germline V gene encodes CDR1 MDHEN and CDR2 SYDVKM. The J segment lost 6 bases and the V segment lost 3 bases, leaving 2 bases of the junction unmatched. CDR3 length: 14 amino acids. The CDR3 DNA is TGTGCCAGCAGTTTCGGGGACAGGGGGCATGGCTACACCTTC. This sequence encodes CASSFGDRGHGYTF.

The chain combines TRBV30 with TRBJ1-1; weak D call: TRBD1 (5 bases). This CDR3 spans 11 amino acids. The V and J ends lost 6 bases and 8 bases respectively, with 13 bases between them. From germline, CDR1 is GTSNPN and CDR2 SVGIG (reference sequence). For the CDR3, the DNA is TGTGCCTGCACGGGGGATTGGGAAGCTTTCTTT. Translation: CACTGDWEAFF.

The chain uses TRBV29-1 and TRBJ2-3; 7 bases line up with TRBD2. The germline CDR1 and CDR2 sequences are SQVTM and ANQGSEA. Trimming cost V 7 bases and J 0 bases; bases outside gene matches: 4. The CDR3 loop spans 13 amino acids. The CDR3 spells CSAWGGSTDTQYF. CDR3 sequence (DNA): TGCAGCGCCTGGGGGGGTAGCACAGATACGCAGTATTTT.

The chain links TRBV27 to TRBJ2-7, with D possibly being TRBD1 (5 bases). CDR3 length equals 13 residues. Germline V gene lookup returns CDR1 MNHEY and CDR2 SMNVEV (reference sequence). Between the trimmed V and J ends, which lost 9 bases and 0 bases, there was a span of 12 bases. The CDR3: CASGRGGSYEQYF. The CDR3 DNA is TGTGCCAGTGGTAGGGGCGGCTCCTACGAGCAGTACTTC.

This clone turned up a few times. The chain combines TRBV4-1 with TRBJ1-2; D is perhaps TRBD1 (5 bases). Trimming shortened V by 4 bases and J by 8 bases, and 17 bases separated the two germline ends. Germline V CDR1 and CDR2: MGHRA, YSYEKL. The CDR3 extends over 14 amino acids. The CDR3 here is CASSPYRGEDGYTF. The DNA for the CDR3 is TGCGCCAGCAGCCCCTATAGGGGAGAGGACGGCTACACCTTC.

The V gene is TRBV21-1, the J gene TRBJ2-7; TRBD1 is the table's D call, not checked against the DNA. TRBV21-1 is annotated as a pseudogene. The CDR3 runs to 13 residues. CDR3 bases: TGTGCCAGCGGGGGACAGGGCCTCTACGAGCAGTACTTC. Translated: CASGGQGLYEQYF.

The CDR3 DNA reads as TGCAGCGGTGGGACAGGGTACCAAGAGACCCAGTACTTC. Translating gives CSGGTGYQETQYF. The chain uses TRBV29-1 and TRBJ2-5; 9 nucleotides line up with TRBD1. With V trimmed by 7 bases and J by 0 bases, 3 bases remained unmatched. The CDR3 totals 13 residues. From germline, CDR1 is SQVTM and CDR2 ANQGSEA.

This chain connects TRBV5-4 to TRBJ2-7; 8 nucleotides agree with TRBD2. V dropped 2 bases and J dropped 6; count of bases not matched to a gene: 7. Germline V gene sequence: CDR1 SGHNT, CDR2 YYREEE (reference sequence). The CDR3 totals 14 residues. CDR3 DNA sequence: TGTGCCAGCAGCTTCGGCGGGGGGTTACCCGAGCAGTACTTC. Amino acids: CASSFGGGLPEQYF.

V is TRBV2 and J is TRBJ2-7; D assignment may be TRBD1 or TRBD2 (5 bases each). Germline values: CDR1 SNHLY, CDR2 FYNNEI. This CDR3 comprises 13 residues. The V end lost 7 bases, the J end lost 0 bases, and 10 bases lay between the germline ends. DNA for the CDR3: TGTGCCAGCACCGGGGCGGTCTCCTACGAGCAGTACTTC. Protein product: CASTGAVSYEQYF.

The rearrangement joins TRBV7-3 to TRBJ2-4, with D maybe TRBD2 (6 bases). Germline V gives CDR1 SGHTA, CDR2 FQGTGA. With 2 bases removed from V and 8 bases from J, the gap between germline ends came to 10 bases. The CDR3 contains 13 residues. CDR3 coding DNA: TGTGCCAGCAGCTTAGGCAGGGAGGACATTCAGTACTTC. Encoded protein: CASSLGREDIQYF.

This chain uses TRBV2 with TRBJ2-5; D possibly matches TRBD1 or TRBD2 (5 bases each). This CDR3 contains 16 residues. Trimming removed 1 base from V and 1 base from J, with 13 bases in between. The germline CDR1 and CDR2 sequences are SNHLY and FYNNEI. CDR3 sequence: CASSEDGGRFQETQYF. CDR3 DNA: TGTGCCAGCAGTGAAGATGGGGGACGATTCCAAGAGACCCAGTACTTC.

This clone came up once. The genes are TRBV5-4 and TRBJ2-7, with TRBD2 matching 12 bases. The ends lost 4 bases at V and 1 base at J; junction bases unmatched: 3. CDR3 size: 15 residues. In germline, CDR1 is SGHNT, CDR2 YYREEE (reference sequence). Here the CDR3 reads CASSLGTSGSYEQYF. DNA for the CDR3: TGTGCCAGCAGCCTTGGGACTAGCGGGTCCTACGAGCAGTACTTC.

V gene TRBV6-5 combines with J gene TRBJ1-3, with D possibly TRBD1 on 5 matching bases. CDR3 size: 15 residues. The germline V and J ends were trimmed by 4 bases and 0 bases, with 10 bases remaining between them. Germline V gives CDR1 MNHEY, CDR2 SVGAGI. The DNA of the CDR3 is TGTGCCAGCAGTTTGATAGGGGACTCTGGAAACACCATATATTTT. Amino acids: CASSLIGDSGNTIYF.

This rearrangement joins TRBV9 to TRBJ1-6, with 9 bases that match TRBD1. The CDR3 loop spans 15 amino acids. V trimming: 3 bases; J trimming: 5 bases; junction bases outside the gene matches: 3. The germline V gene encodes CDR1 SGDLS and CDR2 YYNGEE. CDR3 DNA sequence: TGTGCCAGCAGCGCCACAGGGGGCGATAATTCACCCCTCCACTTT. This encodes CASSATGGDNSPLHF. The complete variable domain, with remaining parts taken from reference TRBV9 and TRBJ1-6, reads DSGVTQTPKHLITATGQRVTLRCSPRSGDLSVYWYQQSLDQGLQFLIQYYNGEERAKGNILERFSAQQFPDLHSELNLSSLELGDSALYFCASSATGGDNSPLHFGNGTRLTVT.

The gene calls are TRBV24-1 and TRBJ2-1, with D possibly TRBD2 on 5 matching bases. Trimming removed 4 bases at V and 0 bases at J, with 15 bases between. The germline gives CDR1 KGHDR, CDR2 SFDVKD. The CDR3 contains 17 residues. The CDR3 DNA sequence: TGTGCCACCAGTGACCGTTCCCTAGGAGGCTCCTACAATGAGCAGTTCTTC. Translation gives CATSDRSLGGSYNEQFF.

This chain uses TRBV5-4 with TRBJ1-2; 7 nucleotides align to TRBD1. J lost 4 bases, V lost 5 bases, and 8 bases had no gene match. The CDR3 spans 14 residues. Germline loops: CDR1 SGHNT, CDR2 YYREEE (reference sequence). The CDR3 DNA reads as TGTGCCAGCAGATCACAGGGGTCCGCCTATGGCTACACCTTC. It codes for CASRSQGSAYGYTF.

V gene TRBV5-8 combines with J gene TRBJ2-7, with no clear D. The CDR3 extends over 15 amino acids. V was clipped by 0 bases and J by 0 bases, with 10 bases between them. CDR1 SGHTS and CDR2 YDEGEE come from the germline V gene. The CDR3 DNA sequence: TGTGCCAGCAGCTTGGGGGTCATCCACTCCTACGAGCAGTACTTC. It encodes CASSLGVIHSYEQYF.

This chain joins TRBV5-1 and TRBJ2-7; 8 nucleotides line up with TRBD1. The germline V gene has CDR1 SGHRS and CDR2 YFSETQ. There are 15 residues in the CDR3. V lost 1 base to trimming and J lost 5 bases; unmatched junction nucleotides: 8. The CDR3 here is CASSLTRQGANEQYF. The CDR3 DNA reads TGCGCCAGCAGCTTGACTCGCCAGGGGGCAAACGAGCAGTACTTC.

The chain uses TRBV6-5 and TRBJ1-2, with D hard to call. Germline CDR1 MNHEY, CDR2 SVGAGI. This CDR3 region has 14 residues. Trimming removed 0 bases from V and 4 bases from J, with 9 bases in between. CDR3 coding DNA: TGTGCCAGCAGTTACTCGAAGACAAGCTATGGCTACACCTTC. Translation: CASSYSKTSYGYTF.

V gene TRBV6-5 combines with J gene TRBJ1-2; 8 nucleotides agree with TRBD1. V lost 6 bases, J lost 6 bases, and 9 bases stayed unmatched. Germline lookup yields CDR1 MNHEY and CDR2 SVGAGI. The CDR3 loop spans 14 amino acids. CDR3 residues: CASRRQGLKDGYTF. The DNA for the CDR3 is TGTGCCAGCAGAAGACAGGGGCTAAAGGATGGCTACACCTTC.

The rearrangement links TRBV2 to TRBJ2-1; D gene uncertain. Germline-derived CDR1 and CDR2 are SNHLY and FYNNEI. The CDR3 totals 15 residues. The ends were cut back, 4 bases at V and 5 bases at J, with 15 bases in the middle. The CDR3 DNA is TGTGCCAGCAGTGTATGGCGGACCGGTGACAATGAGCAGTTCTTC. Encoded protein: CASSVWRTGDNEQFF. Filled out from reference TRBV2 and TRBJ2-1, the complete variable domain reads EPEVTQTPSHQVTQMGQEVILRCVPISNHLYFYWYRQILGQKVEFLVSFYNNEISEKSEIFDDQFSVERPDGSNFTLKIRSTKLEDSAMYFCASSVWRTGDNEQFFGPGTRLTVL.